The 20 T cell receptor beta chains below were found in one sample sequenced in a study of CD8+CD57+ T cells in acquired aplastic anemia. It was genomic DNA that served as the template for profiling TCR beta VDJ and CDR3. TCRdb processed the reads anew with MiXCR; each CDR3 protein has one entry. The sample shows some 120,000 distinct CDR3 sequences, approximately 36% of them seen only once. Selection for sequencing was limited to patients who had shown CD8+CD57+ cell expansion by flow cytometry. Sequenced input: sorted CD4+, CD8+, or CD8+CD57+ T cells (not recorded which) from PBMCs. These receptors were obtained from a human donor with aplastic anemia.

As to this clonotype: Being one base from a much bigger clone, this may be a read error. This CDR3 reads CTSRETAGNNEQFF. The DNA of the CDR3 is TGCACCAGCAGAGAGACAGCGGGGAACAATGAGCAGTTCTTC. The rearrangement uses TRBV5-1 and TRBJ2-1, with 7 bases aligning to TRBD2. The CDR3 totals 14 residues. From germline, CDR1 is SGHRS and CDR2 YFSETQ.

The chain couples TRBV10-2 to TRBJ2-5, with D perhaps matching TRBD2 (5 bases). Per germline, CDR1 WSHSY and CDR2 SAAADI. V dropped 10 bases and J dropped 4 bases, with 19 bases sitting between them. This CDR3 comprises 14 residues. The CDR3 DNA follows: TGCGCCACCACCCCCCCAGAAGGAGGAGAGACCCAGTACTTC. It codes for CATTPPEGGETQYF.

The table lists this clonotype with many counts. This chain joins TRBV9 and TRBJ2-3; D unclear. Germline CDR1 reads SGDLS; CDR2 reads YYNGEE. Trimming took off 0 bases at V and 2 bases at J, with 13 bases between the two ends. The CDR3 consists of 16 residues. Written as DNA, the CDR3 is TGTGCCAGCAGCGTAGAACCAAGAACCTACACAGATACGCAGTATTTT. Its protein is CASSVEPRTYTDTQYF.

This chain uses TRBV15 with TRBJ1-4; D ambiguous. The V gene's germline CDR1 is LNHNV and CDR2 YYDKDF (reference sequence). V was shortened by 0 bases and J by 11 bases, with 10 bases between the two germline ends. This CDR3 is 13 amino acids long. The CDR3 coding sequence is TGTGCCACCAGCAGAGATGGGGTTGTCAAACTGTTTTTT. It codes for CATSRDGVVKLFF.

The sample holds many counts of this clonotype. The V call is TRBV25-1, the J call TRBJ1-2; D perhaps matches TRBD1 (5 bases). The CDR3 extends over 13 amino acids. Germline assignment: CDR1 MGHDK and CDR2 SYGVNS. Trimming left V 4 bases short and J 8 bases short, with 14 bases between. Here the CDR3 reads CASSAGWVLGYTF. The CDR3 nucleotides are TGTGCCAGCAGTGCAGGGTGGGTGTTAGGCTACACCTTC.

The chain uses TRBV19 and TRBJ2-3; D remains unclear. Germline assignment: CDR1 LNHDA and CDR2 SQIVND (reference sequence). This CDR3 comprises 15 residues. V was pared by 5 bases and J by 0 bases, with 12 bases between. Here the CDR3 DNA reads TGTGCCAGTAGTTTGCCGGCAGGAAGCACAGATACGCAGTATTTT. This gives the protein CASSLPAGSTDTQYF.

As to this clonotype: At one end the junction does not follow the germline gene, possibly because of a read error. V is TRBV2 and J is TRBJ2-7, with TRBD2 as a possible D gene (7 bases). Per the germline V gene, CDR1 is SNHLY and CDR2 is FYNNEI. This CDR3 has 13 residues. CDR3 nucleotide sequence: TGTGCCACCAGTGAGGGGGGGCCCTACGAGCAGTACTTC. It translates to CATSEGGPYEQYF.

This clonotype was found many times. This chain links TRBV5-5 with TRBJ1-6, with 8 bases aligning to TRBD1. With V trimmed by 3 bases and J by 5 bases, 7 bases remained unmatched. CDR1 is SGHKS, CDR2 YYEKEE, per germline (reference sequence). This CDR3 is 16 amino acids long. CDR3 amino acids: CASSWGQASNNSPLHF. The CDR3 DNA sequence: TGTGCCAGCAGCTGGGGACAGGCCAGCAATAATTCACCCCTCCACTTT.

V usage is TRBV10-3 and J usage is TRBJ1-4; the match to TRBD1 covers 9 bases. V trimming: 7 bases; J trimming: 8 bases; junction bases outside the gene matches: 8. In germline, CDR1 is ENHRY, CDR2 SYGVKD. The CDR3 is 14 residues long. CDR3 in amino acids: CAIKPGQGDEKLFF. CDR3 bases: TGTGCCATCAAGCCGGGACAGGGAGACGAAAAACTGTTTTTT.

This clonotype was seen only a few times. The V call is TRBV4-1, the J call TRBJ1-1; D gene ambiguous. CDR1 is MGHRA, CDR2 YSYEKL, per germline. The CDR3 length is 15 residues. Deletions cut 4 bases from V and 4 bases from J, with 16 bases between. CDR3 protein: CASSLFGTAGTEAFF. CDR3 bases: TGCGCCAGCAGCCTCTTCGGAACAGCGGGCACTGAAGCTTTCTTT.

Notes on this clonotype: The germline gene is not matched at one end of the junction; a read error may be the cause. The chain uses TRBV24-1 and TRBJ2-1; a weak D match, TRBD1 (5 bases). CDR1 KGHDR and CDR2 SFDVKD come from the germline V gene. The CDR3 spans 13 residues. The CDR3 loop reads CAASRAGFNEQFF. DNA of the CDR3: TGTGCCGCCAGCAGGGCAGGGTTTAATGAGCAGTTCTTC.

The gene calls are TRBV27 and TRBJ1-2; 10 bases match TRBD1. The CDR3 covers 15 residues. V lost 6 bases to trimming and J lost 10 bases; unmatched junction nucleotides: 14. CDR1 is MNHEY and CDR2 is SMNVEV in the germline V gene (reference sequence). The CDR3 nucleotides read TGTGCCAGCAGACGATACACCGGGACAGGGGTTGACTACACCTTC. Encoded protein: CASRRYTGTGVDYTF.

CDR3 coding DNA: TGTGCCAGCAGTCCCGGGGGGGTCGTATTGAACACTGAAGCTTTCTTT. Encoded protein: CASSPGGVVLNTEAFF. This chain links TRBV6-1 with TRBJ1-1, with D perhaps matching TRBD1 (5 bases). The CDR3 contains 16 residues. CDR1 and CDR2 from the germline V gene are MNHNS and SASEGT. V lost 5 bases, J lost 0 bases, and 16 bases lay in between.

This chain connects TRBV10-3 to TRBJ2-1, with D perhaps matching TRBD2 (6 bases). V was trimmed by 5 bases and J by 2 bases, leaving 16 bases between them. The germline V gene encodes CDR1 ENHRY and CDR2 SYGVKD. This CDR3 spans 16 amino acids. CDR3 in amino acids: CAISRGDGEAYNEQFF. As DNA, the CDR3 is TGTGCCATCAGTAGAGGGGACGGGGAGGCCTACAATGAGCAGTTCTTC.

V and J are TRBV29-1 and TRBJ2-5; D call uncertain. V was clipped by 3 bases and J by 2 bases, with 7 bases between them. The CDR3 runs 12 residues. Germline V CDR1 and CDR2: SQVTM, ANQGSEA. CDR3 in amino acids: CSVEATQETQYF. The DNA for the CDR3 is TGCAGCGTTGAGGCGACACAAGAGACCCAGTACTTC.

This clonotype was picked up many times. The V call is TRBV5-6, the J call TRBJ1-3; tentative D call: TRBD1 (6 bases). Between the trimmed V and J ends, which lost 5 bases and 3 bases, there was a span of 9 bases. Germline V lookup: CDR1 SGHDT, CDR2 YYEEEE. CDR3 length: 13 amino acids. This CDR3 is CASSSDSGNTIYF. In DNA, the CDR3 is TGTGCCAGCAGTTCGGACAGTGGAAACACCATATATTTT.

This clonotype has a count of ten or more. This sequence joins TRBV5-1 and TRBJ2-7, with 8 positions matching TRBD1. The V segment lost 5 bases and the J segment 6 bases; nucleotides outside the gene matches: 10. Germline V gene sequence: CDR1 SGHRS, CDR2 YFSETQ. The CDR3 is 14 residues long. The CDR3 bases are TGCGCCAGCAGTCTTCGGACAGGGTCGGTCGAGCAGTACTTC. This sequence encodes CASSLRTGSVEQYF.

The rearrangement links TRBV20-1 to TRBJ2-3; D gene unclear. The CDR3 spans 12 residues. V lost 8 bases and J 2 bases, leaving 11 bases between the germline ends. Germline lookup yields CDR1 DFQATT and CDR2 SNEGSKA (reference sequence). The CDR3 DNA sequence: TGCAGTCTTGAGGATATCACAGATACGCAGTATTTT. This gives the protein CSLEDITDTQYF.

A word on this clonotype: The final CDR3 position lacks the conserved phenylalanine or tryptophan, pointing to a likely read error. The rearrangement joins TRBV20-1 to TRBJ2-5; 10 nucleotides line up with TRBD2. The CDR3 covers 14 residues. Trimming took 6 bases from V and 11 from J; bases not matched to a gene: 15. Germline lookup yields CDR1 DFQATT and CDR2 SNEGSKA (reference sequence). This CDR3 reads CSAKLAGNYNEQYL. CDR3 DNA: TGCAGTGCAAAACTAGCGGGGAACTACAATGAGCAGTACCTC.

This clonotype was seen many times. The gene calls are TRBV5-6 and TRBJ2-3; D perhaps matches TRBD1 (6 bases). Between the trimmed V and J ends, which lost 0 bases and 6 bases, there was a span of 14 bases. The CDR3 sequence is 15 residues long. Looked up from germline, CDR1 is SGHDT and CDR2 is YYEEEE. CDR3 in amino acids: CASSLVPWTADTQYF. As DNA, the CDR3 is TGTGCCAGCAGCTTGGTACCCTGGACAGCTGATACGCAGTATTTT.